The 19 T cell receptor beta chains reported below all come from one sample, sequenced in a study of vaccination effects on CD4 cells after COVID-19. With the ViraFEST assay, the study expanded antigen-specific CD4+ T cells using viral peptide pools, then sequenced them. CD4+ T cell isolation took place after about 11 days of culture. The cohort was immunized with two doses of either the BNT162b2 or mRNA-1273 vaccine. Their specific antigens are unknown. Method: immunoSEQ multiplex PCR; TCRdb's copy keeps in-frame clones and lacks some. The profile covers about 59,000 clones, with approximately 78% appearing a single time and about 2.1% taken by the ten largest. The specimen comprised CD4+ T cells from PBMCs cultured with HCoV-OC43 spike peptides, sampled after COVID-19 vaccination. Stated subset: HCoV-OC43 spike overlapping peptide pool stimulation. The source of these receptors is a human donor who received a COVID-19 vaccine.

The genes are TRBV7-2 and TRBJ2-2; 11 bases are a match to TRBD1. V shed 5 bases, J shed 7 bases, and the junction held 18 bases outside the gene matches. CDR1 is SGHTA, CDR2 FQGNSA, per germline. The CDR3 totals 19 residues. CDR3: CASSMDRGRGSGGLGELFF. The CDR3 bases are TGTGCCAGCAGCATGGACAGGGGGCGCGGTAGCGGGGGCCTCGGGGAGCTGTTTTTT.

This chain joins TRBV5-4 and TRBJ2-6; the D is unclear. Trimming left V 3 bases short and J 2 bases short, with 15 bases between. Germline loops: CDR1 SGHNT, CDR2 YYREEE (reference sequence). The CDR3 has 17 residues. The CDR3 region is CASSSVSGLAGANVLTF. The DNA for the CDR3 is TGTGCCAGCAGCTCCGTCTCTGGGTTAGCTGGGGCCAACGTCCTGACTTTC.

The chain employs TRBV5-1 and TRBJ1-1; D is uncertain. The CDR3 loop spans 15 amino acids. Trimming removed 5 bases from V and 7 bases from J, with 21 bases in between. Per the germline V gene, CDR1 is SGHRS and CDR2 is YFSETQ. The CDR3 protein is CASSHERTGEGEAFF. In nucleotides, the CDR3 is TGCGCCAGCAGTCACGAAAGGACGGGCGAGGGTGAAGCTTTCTTT.

This CDR3 is CASSHGAGGTEAFF. The DNA for the CDR3 is TGTGCCAGCAGCCACGGGGCAGGGGGAACTGAAGCTTTCTTT. J is TRBJ1-1 and V is TRBV3-1 (or the pseudogene TRBV3-2), with 7 bases lining up with TRBD1. V lost 3 bases and J lost 5; bases outside the gene matches: 6. Germline V gene data show CDR1 as LGHDT and CDR2 as YNNKEL (reference sequence). CDR3 length: 14 amino acids.

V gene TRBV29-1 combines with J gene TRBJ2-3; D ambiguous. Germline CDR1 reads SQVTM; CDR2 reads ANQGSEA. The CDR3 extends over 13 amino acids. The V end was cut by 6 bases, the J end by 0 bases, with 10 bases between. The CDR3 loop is CSVEKGSTDTQYF. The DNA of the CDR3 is TGCAGCGTAGAAAAAGGGAGCACAGATACGCAGTATTTT.

CDR3 sequence: CASRDHRDTQYF. The CDR3 DNA reads TGTGCCAGCCGGGACCACAGAGATACGCAGTATTTT. The chain uses TRBV28 and TRBJ2-3; the D call may be TRBD1 or TRBD2 (5 bases each). The V gene lost 8 bases and the J gene lost 5 bases, with 11 bases spanning the gap. Germline V gives CDR1 MDHEN, CDR2 SYDVKM. The CDR3 runs to 12 residues.

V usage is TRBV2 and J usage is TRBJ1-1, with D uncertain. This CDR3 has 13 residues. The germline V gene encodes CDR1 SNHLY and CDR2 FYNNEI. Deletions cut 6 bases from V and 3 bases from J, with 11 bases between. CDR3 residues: CASRRERDTEAFF. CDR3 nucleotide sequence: TGTGCCAGCAGGCGCGAGCGAGACACTGAAGCTTTCTTT.

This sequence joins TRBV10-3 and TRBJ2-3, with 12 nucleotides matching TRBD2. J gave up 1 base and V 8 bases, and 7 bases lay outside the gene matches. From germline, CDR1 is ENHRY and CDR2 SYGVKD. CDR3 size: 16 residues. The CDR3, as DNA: TGTGCCATCTCAACTAGCGGGGGGTTGGGCACAGATACGCAGTATTTT. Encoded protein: CAISTSGGLGTDTQYF.

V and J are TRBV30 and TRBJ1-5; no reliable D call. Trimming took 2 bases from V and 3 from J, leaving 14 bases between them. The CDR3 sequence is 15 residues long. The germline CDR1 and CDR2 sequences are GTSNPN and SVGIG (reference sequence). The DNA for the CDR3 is TGTGCCTGGAGTAAGGCAGAAAGTCTCAATCAGCCCCAGCATTTT. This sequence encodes CAWSKAESLNQPQHF.

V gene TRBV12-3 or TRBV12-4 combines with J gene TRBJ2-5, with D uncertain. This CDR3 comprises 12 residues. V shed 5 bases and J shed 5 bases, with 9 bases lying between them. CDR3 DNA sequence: TGTGCCAGCAGTACAACCCGGGAGACCCAGTACTTC. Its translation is CASSTTRETQYF.

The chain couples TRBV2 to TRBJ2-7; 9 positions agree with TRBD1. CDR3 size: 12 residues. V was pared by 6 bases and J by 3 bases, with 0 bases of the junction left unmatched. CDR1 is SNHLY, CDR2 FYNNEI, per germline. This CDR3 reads CASRDRGYEQYV. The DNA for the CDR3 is TGTGCCAGCAGGGACAGGGGCTACGAGCAGTACGTC.

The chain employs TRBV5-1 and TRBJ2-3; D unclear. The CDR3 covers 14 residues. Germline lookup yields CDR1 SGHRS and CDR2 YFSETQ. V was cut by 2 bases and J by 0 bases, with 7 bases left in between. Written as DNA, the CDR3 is TGCGCCAGCAGCTTCGACTTTAGCACAGATACGCAGTATTTT. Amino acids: CASSFDFSTDTQYF. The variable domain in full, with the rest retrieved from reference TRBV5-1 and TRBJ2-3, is KAGVTQTPRYLIKTRGQQVTLSCSPISGHRSVSWYQQTPGQGLQFLFEYFSETQRNKGNFPGRFSGRQFSNSRSEMNVSTLELGDSALYLCASSFDFSTDTQYFGPGTRLTVL.

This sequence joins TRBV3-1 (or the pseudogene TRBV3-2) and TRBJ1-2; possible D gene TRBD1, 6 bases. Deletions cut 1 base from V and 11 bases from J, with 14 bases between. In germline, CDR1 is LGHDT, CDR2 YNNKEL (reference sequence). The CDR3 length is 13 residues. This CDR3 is CASSQGGGTIYTF. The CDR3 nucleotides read TGTGCCAGCAGCCAAGGAGGGGGTACTATTTACACCTTC.

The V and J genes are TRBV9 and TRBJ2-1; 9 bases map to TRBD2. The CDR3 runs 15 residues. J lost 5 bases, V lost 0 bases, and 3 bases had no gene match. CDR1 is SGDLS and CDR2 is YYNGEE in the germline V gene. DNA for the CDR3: TGTGCCAGCAGCGTAGGGCTAGCGGGGAACAATGAGCAGTTCTTC. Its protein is CASSVGLAGNNEQFF.

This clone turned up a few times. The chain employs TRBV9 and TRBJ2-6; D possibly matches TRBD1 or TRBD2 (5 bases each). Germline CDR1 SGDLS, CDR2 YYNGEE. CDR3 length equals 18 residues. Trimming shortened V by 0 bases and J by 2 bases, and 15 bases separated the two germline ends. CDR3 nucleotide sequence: TGTGCCAGCAGCGTAGATGTAGGGGCGGGCCCTGGGGCCAACGTCCTGACTTTC. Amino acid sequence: CASSVDVGAGPGANVLTF.

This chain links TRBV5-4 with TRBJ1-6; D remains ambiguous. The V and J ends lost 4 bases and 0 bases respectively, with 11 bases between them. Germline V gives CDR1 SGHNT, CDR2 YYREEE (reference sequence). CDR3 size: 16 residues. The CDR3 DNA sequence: TGTGCCAGCAGCCCCAGTTCTGGCTCCTATAATTCACCCCTCCACTTT. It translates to CASSPSSGSYNSPLHF.

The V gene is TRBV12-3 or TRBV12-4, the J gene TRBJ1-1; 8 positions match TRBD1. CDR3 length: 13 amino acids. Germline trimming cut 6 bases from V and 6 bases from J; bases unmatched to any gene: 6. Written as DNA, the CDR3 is TGTGCCAGCAGGGACAGGGCAAATTCTGAAGCTTTCTTT. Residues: CASRDRANSEAFF.

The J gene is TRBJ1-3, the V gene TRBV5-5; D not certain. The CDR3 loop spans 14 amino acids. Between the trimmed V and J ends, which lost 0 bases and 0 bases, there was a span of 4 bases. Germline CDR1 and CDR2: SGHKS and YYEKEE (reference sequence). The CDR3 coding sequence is TGTGCCAGCAGCTTGGGACACTCTGGAAACACCATATATTTT. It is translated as CASSLGHSGNTIYF.

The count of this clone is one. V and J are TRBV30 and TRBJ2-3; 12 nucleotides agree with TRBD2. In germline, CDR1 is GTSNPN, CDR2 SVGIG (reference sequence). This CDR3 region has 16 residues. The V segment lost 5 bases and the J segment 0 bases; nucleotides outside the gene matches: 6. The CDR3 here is CAWRLAGVRSTDTQYF. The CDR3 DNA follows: TGTGCCTGGCGACTAGCGGGGGTTAGGAGCACAGATACGCAGTATTTT.